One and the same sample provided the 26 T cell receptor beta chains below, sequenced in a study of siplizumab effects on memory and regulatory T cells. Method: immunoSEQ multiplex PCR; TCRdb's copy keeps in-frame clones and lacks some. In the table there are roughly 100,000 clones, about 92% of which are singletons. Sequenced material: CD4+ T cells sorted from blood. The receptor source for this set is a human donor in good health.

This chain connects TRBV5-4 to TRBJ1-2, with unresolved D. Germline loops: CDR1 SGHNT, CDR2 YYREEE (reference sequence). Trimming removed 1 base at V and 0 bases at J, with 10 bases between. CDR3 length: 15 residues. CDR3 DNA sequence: TGTGCCAGCAGCTTGACCCGTGGGACTAACTATGGCTACACCTTC. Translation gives CASSLTRGTNYGYTF.

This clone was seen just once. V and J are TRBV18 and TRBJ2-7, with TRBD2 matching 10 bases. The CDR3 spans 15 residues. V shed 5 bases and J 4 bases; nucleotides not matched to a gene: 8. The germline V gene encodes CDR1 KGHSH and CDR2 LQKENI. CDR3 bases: TGTGCCAGCTCAAGTAGGACTAGCGGCGAATACGAGCAGTACTTC. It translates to CASSSRTSGEYEQYF.

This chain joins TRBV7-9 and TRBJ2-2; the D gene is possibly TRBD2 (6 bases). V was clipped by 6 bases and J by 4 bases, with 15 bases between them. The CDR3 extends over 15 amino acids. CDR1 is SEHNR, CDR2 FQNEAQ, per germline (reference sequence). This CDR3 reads CASSPIRGSTGELFF. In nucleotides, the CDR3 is TGTGCCAGCAGTCCTATCCGGGGGTCCACCGGGGAGCTGTTTTTT.

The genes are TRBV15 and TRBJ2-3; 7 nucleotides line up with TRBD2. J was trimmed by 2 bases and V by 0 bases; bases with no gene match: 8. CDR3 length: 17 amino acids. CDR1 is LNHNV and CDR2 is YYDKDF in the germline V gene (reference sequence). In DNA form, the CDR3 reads TGTGCCACCAGCAGAGATATCGCTAGCGGTACCACAGATACGCAGTATTTT. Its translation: CATSRDIASGTTDTQYF.

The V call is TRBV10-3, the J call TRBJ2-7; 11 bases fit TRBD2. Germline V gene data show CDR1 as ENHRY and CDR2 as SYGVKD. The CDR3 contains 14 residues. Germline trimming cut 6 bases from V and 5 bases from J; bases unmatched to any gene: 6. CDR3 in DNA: TGTGCCATCAGCCCCGGGACTAGCGGAGACGAGCAGTACTTC. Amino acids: CAISPGTSGDEQYF.

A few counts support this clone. The CDR3 here is CAWSHKFNQPQHF. The CDR3 region has the DNA TGTGCCTGGAGTCACAAGTTCAATCAGCCCCAGCATTTT. This chain connects TRBV30 to TRBJ1-5; D gene unclear. Germline V gene lookup returns CDR1 GTSNPN and CDR2 SVGIG (reference sequence). The V end lost 2 bases, the J end lost 3 bases, and 8 bases lay between the germline ends. CDR3 length: 13 residues.

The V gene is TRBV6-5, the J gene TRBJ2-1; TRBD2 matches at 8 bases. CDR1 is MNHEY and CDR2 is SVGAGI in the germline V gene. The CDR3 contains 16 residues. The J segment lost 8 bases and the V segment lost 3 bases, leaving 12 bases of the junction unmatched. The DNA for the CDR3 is TGTGCCAGCAGTTATGCGAGCGGGGGTGCCGGGGATGAGCAGTTCTTC. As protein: CASSYASGGAGDEQFF.

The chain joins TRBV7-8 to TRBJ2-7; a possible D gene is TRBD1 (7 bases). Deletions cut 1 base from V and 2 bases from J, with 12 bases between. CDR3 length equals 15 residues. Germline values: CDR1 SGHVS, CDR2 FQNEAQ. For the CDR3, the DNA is TGTGCCAGCAGCTTAGGCCAGGGGGGTCCCTACGAGCAGTACTTC. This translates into CASSLGQGGPYEQYF.

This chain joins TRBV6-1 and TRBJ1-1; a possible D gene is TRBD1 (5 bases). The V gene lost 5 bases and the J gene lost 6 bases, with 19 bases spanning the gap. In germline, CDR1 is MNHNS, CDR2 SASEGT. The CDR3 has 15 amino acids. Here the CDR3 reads CASSSRDGMKSEAFF. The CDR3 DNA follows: TGTGCCAGCAGTTCCCGGGACGGGATGAAGTCTGAAGCTTTCTTT.

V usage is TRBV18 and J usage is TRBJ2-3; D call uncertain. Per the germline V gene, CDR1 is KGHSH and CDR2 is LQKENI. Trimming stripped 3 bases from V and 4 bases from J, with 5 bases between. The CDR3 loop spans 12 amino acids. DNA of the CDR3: TGTGCCAGCTCACCTACGTCAGATACGCAGTATTTT. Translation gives CASSPTSDTQYF.

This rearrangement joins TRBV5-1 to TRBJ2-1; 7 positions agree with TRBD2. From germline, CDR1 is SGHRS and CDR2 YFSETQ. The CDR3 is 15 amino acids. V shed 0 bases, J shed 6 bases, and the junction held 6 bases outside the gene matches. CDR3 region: CASSLGPRLANEQFF. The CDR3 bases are TGCGCCAGCAGCTTGGGCCCCAGACTAGCCAATGAGCAGTTCTTC.

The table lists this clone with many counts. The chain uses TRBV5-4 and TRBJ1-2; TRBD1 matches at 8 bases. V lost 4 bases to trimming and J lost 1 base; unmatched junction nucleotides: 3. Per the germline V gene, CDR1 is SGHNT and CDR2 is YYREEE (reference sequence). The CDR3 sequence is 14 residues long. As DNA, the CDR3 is TGTGCCAGCAGCCCGACAGGGGATAACTATGGCTACACCTTC. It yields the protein CASSPTGDNYGYTF.

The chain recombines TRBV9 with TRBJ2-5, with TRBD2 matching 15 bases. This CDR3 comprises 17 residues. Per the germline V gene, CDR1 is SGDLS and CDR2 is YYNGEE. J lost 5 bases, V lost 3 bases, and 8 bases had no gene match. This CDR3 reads CASSAPGLAGGLETQYF. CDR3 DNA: TGTGCCAGCAGCGCCCCGGGACTAGCGGGAGGTCTGGAGACCCAGTACTTC.

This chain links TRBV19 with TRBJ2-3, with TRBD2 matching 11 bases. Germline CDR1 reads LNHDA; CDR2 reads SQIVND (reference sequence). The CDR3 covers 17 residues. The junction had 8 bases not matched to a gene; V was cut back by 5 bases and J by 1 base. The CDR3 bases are TGTGCCAGTAGTTCTATAGCGGGAGGGCTCGGCACAGATACGCAGTATTTT. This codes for CASSSIAGGLGTDTQYF.

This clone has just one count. CDR3: CASSLWADTDTQYF. CDR3 bases: TGTGCCAGCAGCTTGTGGGCCGACACAGATACGCAGTATTTT. The V and J genes are TRBV7-2 and TRBJ2-3; D gene uncertain. The CDR3 consists of 14 residues. Trimming shortened V by 3 bases and J by 2 bases, and 9 bases separated the two germline ends. Germline V gives CDR1 SGHTA, CDR2 FQGNSA.

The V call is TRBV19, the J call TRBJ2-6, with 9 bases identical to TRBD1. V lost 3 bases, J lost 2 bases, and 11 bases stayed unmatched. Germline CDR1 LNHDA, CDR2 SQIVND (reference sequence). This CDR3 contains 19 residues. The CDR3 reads CASSMRFGTGLAGANVLTF. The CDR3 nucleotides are TGTGCCAGTAGTATGAGGTTTGGGACAGGGTTAGCTGGGGCCAACGTCCTGACTTTC.

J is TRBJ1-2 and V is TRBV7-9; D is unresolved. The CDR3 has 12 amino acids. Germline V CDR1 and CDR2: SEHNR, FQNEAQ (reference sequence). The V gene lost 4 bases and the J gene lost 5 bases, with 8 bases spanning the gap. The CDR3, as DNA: TGTGCCAGCAGCTCCGGGCGGTATGGCTACACCTTC. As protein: CASSSGRYGYTF. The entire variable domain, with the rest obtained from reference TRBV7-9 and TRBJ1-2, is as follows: DTGVSQNPRHKITKRGQNVTFRCDPISEHNRLYWYRQTLGQGPEFLTYFQNEAQLEKSRLLSDRFSAERPKGSFSTLEIQRTEQGDSAMYLCASSSGRYGYTFGSGTRLTVV.

The CDR3: CASTVTADGELFF. The CDR3 DNA reads as TGCGCCAGCACGGTCACGGCGGACGGGGAGCTGTTTTTT. The chain carries TRBV10-2 and TRBJ2-2; D gene ambiguous. The CDR3 contains 13 residues. Looked up from germline, CDR1 is WSHSY and CDR2 is SAAADI. V lost 7 bases, J lost 7 bases, and 13 bases lay in between.

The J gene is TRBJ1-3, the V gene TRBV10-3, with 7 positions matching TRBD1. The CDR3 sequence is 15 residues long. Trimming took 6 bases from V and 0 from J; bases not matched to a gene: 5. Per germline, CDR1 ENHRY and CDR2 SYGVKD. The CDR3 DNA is TGTGCCATCAGGGACAGGTCCCTCTCTGGAAACACCATATATTTT. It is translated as CAIRDRSLSGNTIYF.

The CDR3 is CASSATGGRYNEQFF. The CDR3 coding sequence is TGTGCCAGCAGCGCCACAGGGGGCCGGTACAATGAGCAGTTCTTC. V gene TRBV7-9 combines with J gene TRBJ2-1; 9 nucleotides line up with TRBD1. This CDR3 is built from 15 residues. The V gene's germline CDR1 is SEHNR and CDR2 FQNEAQ (reference sequence). The junction had 6 bases not matched to a gene; V was cut back by 5 bases and J by 4 bases.

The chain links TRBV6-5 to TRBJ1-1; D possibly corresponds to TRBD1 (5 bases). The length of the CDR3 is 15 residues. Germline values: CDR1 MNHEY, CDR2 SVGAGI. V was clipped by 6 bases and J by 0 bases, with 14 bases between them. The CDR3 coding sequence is TGTGCCAGCAGAAACACGGGACTGCTGAACACTGAAGCTTTCTTT. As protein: CASRNTGLLNTEAFF.

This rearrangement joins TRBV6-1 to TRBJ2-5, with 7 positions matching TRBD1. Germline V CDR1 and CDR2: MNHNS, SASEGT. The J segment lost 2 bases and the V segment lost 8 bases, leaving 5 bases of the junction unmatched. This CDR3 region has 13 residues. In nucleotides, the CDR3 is TGTGCCAGCCGTCCGGGACAGCAAGAGACCCAGTACTTC. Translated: CASRPGQQETQYF.

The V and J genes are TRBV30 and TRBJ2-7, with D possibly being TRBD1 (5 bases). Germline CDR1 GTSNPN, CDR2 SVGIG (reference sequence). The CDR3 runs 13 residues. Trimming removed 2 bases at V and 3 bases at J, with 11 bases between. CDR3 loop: CAWSKGEFYEQYF. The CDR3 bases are TGTGCCTGGAGTAAAGGGGAATTCTACGAGCAGTACTTC. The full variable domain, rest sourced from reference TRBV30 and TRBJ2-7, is SQTIHQWPATLVQPVGSPLSLECTVEGTSNPNLYWYRQAAGRGLQLLFYSVGIGQISSEVPQNLSASRPQDRQFILSSKKLLLSDSGFYLCAWSKGEFYEQYFGPGTRLTVT.

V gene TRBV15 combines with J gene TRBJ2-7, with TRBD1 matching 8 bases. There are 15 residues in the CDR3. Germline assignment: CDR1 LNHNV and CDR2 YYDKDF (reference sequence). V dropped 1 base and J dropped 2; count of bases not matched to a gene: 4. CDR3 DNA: TGTGCCACCAGCAGAGCTCGACAGGGGCCCTACGAGCAGTACTTC. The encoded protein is CATSRARQGPYEQYF.

CDR3 nucleotides: TGTGCCAGCAGCTTGATAGCCACCGGGGAGCTGTTTTTT. It specifies CASSLIATGELFF. The chain links TRBV5-4 to TRBJ2-2; D gene uncertain. The ends were cut back, 1 base at V and 4 bases at J, with 5 bases in the middle. The CDR3 is 13 residues long. Germline-derived CDR1 and CDR2 are SGHNT and YYREEE (reference sequence).

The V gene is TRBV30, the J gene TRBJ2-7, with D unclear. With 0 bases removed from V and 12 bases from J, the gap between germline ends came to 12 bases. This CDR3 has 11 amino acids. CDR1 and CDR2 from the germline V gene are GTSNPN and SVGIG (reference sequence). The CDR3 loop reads CAWSVLQGRYF. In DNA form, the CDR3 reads TGTGCCTGGAGTGTACTTCAAGGTCGGTACTTC.